Each of the 8 T cell receptor beta chains below was sequenced from the same sample in a study of T-cell reconstitution after alpha-beta-depleted transplantation in children (dated by TCRdb to 2016 to 2017). Library preparation used PCR. Sequenced using an Illumina HiSeq 2500. TCR library preparation used molecular barcoding, with unique molecular identifiers applied to normalize quantification of the TCRbeta repertoire. TCRdb itself trimmed the public reads at Q25 with fastp, ran MiXCR and retained productive beta chains. CDR3 protein sequences are deduplicated, and each keeps its most common genes and DNA. The sample profile shows about 260,000 distinct CDR3 sequences; roughly 8.2% of them were found once. The ten largest clones capture roughly 5.8% of the sample. The treatment or condition label of this sample denotes: allogeneic hematopoietic cell transplantation with graft depleted of TCRalphabeta T cells and CD19 B cells.

Specimen: PBMCs, mostly from graft donor cells, collected 180 days after TCRalphabeta/CD19-depleted stem cell transplant. The receptors stem from a male patient younger than 18 who had a stem cell transplant for acute lymphoblastic leukemia, so the T cells may come from the graft donor.

This clonotype has at least ten counts. This chain joins TRBV28 and TRBJ2-7; D uncertain. This CDR3 has 13 residues. The germline V gene encodes CDR1 MDHEN and CDR2 SYDVKM. The V end was cut by 4 bases, the J end by 0 bases, with 7 bases between. The CDR3 loop reads CASSSWASYEQYF. The CDR3 coding sequence is TGTGCCAGCAGTTCATGGGCCTCCTACGAGCAGTACTTC.

This clonotype was recorded at least ten times. The chain has TRBV18 and TRBJ2-3; no clear D gene. With 2 bases removed from V and 1 base from J, the gap between germline ends came to 10 bases. The CDR3 has 15 amino acids. The germline CDR1 and CDR2 sequences are KGHSH and LQKENI. In nucleotides, the CDR3 is TGTGCCAGCTCACCAAAGCTACTCGGCACAGATACGCAGTATTTT. Its translation is CASSPKLLGTDTQYF.

This clonotype occurred many times. The gene calls are TRBV24-1 and TRBJ2-5; D perhaps matches TRBD2 (6 bases). The CDR3 runs to 14 residues. V was clipped by 3 bases and J by 1 base, with 8 bases between them. CDR1 is KGHDR and CDR2 is SFDVKD in the germline V gene. The CDR3 DNA sequence: TGTGCCACCAGTGATAGGAGGGCCCAAGAGACCCAGTACTTC. Residues: CATSDRRAQETQYF.

This clonotype was counted between two and nine times. The chain uses TRBV9 and TRBJ2-1, with 12 positions matching TRBD2. The CDR3 runs 15 residues. V gave up 3 bases and J gave up 10 bases; unmatched junction bases: 8. Germline-derived CDR1 and CDR2 are SGDLS and YYNGEE. The CDR3 sequence: CASSGLAGGPHEQFF. The CDR3 coding sequence is TGTGCCAGCAGCGGTCTAGCGGGGGGGCCTCACGAGCAGTTCTTC.

This clonotype was seen many times. CDR3 protein: CASSLETSGFSYEQYF. Here the CDR3 DNA reads TGTGCCAGCAGCTTAGAGACTAGCGGGTTCTCCTACGAGCAGTACTTC. The chain recombines TRBV7-2 with TRBJ2-7, with 10 bases fitting TRBD2. The J segment lost 0 bases and the V segment lost 1 base, leaving 3 bases of the junction unmatched. The length of the CDR3 is 16 residues. CDR1 SGHTA and CDR2 FQGNSA come from the germline V gene.

This clonotype was observed at least ten times. The V call is TRBV12-3 or TRBV12-4, the J call TRBJ2-7; a weak D match, TRBD2 (6 bases). This CDR3 has 16 amino acids. V was trimmed by 2 bases and J by 4 bases, leaving 18 bases between them. CDR3 coding DNA: TGTGCCAGCAGTTTATGGGGGGTGCGGCAGCTTTACGAGCAGTACTTC. This sequence encodes CASSLWGVRQLYEQYF.

This clonotype occurred many times. V usage is TRBV18 and J usage is TRBJ2-1, with D hard to call. The V end lost 2 bases, the J end lost 5 bases, and 10 bases lay between the germline ends. Germline values: CDR1 KGHSH, CDR2 LQKENI. This CDR3 has 14 amino acids. The CDR3 spells CASSPWNGDNEQFF. CDR3 nucleotide sequence: TGTGCCAGCTCACCATGGAACGGAGACAATGAGCAGTTCTTC.

This clonotype was picked up many times. This rearrangement joins TRBV3-1 to TRBJ2-1; 9 bases fit TRBD2. Germline V gene data show CDR1 as LGHDT and CDR2 as YNNKEL (reference sequence). This CDR3 is 17 amino acids long. V lost 2 bases to trimming and J lost 2 bases; unmatched junction nucleotides: 7. For the CDR3, the DNA is TGTGCCAGCAGCCAAAGAGGGGGGACTAGCACCTACAATGAGCAGTTCTTC. Translating it yields CASSQRGGTSTYNEQFF.